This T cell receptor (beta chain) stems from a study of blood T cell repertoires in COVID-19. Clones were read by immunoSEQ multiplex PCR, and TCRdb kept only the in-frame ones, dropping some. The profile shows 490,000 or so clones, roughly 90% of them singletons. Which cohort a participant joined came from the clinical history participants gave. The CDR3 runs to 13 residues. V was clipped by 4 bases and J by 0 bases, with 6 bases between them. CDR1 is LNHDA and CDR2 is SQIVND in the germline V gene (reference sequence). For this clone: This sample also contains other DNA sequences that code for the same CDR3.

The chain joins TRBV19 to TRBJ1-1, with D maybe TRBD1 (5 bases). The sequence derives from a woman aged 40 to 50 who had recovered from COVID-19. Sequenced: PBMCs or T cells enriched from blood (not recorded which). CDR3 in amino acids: CASSTTVNTEAFF. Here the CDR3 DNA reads TGTGCCAGTAGTACGACAGTGAACACTGAAGCTTTCTTT.